One and the same sample provided the 23 T cell receptor beta chains below, sequenced in a study of CD8 T cells in Susac syndrome. RNA amounts of roughly 0.45 to 1 ug underwent reverse transcription with random hexamers. TCRdb reprocessed the immunoSEQ multiplex PCR reads with MiXCR, giving one entry per CDR3 protein. Here the sample spans roughly 140,000 distinct CDR3 sequences, 95% to 96% being singletons. Sequencing was done on a sample of CD8+ T cells from PBMCs. The receptors were gathered from a human donor with multiple sclerosis.

The chain employs TRBV27 and TRBJ1-6, with a weak D call TRBD1 (5 bases). Germline V gene lookup returns CDR1 MNHEY and CDR2 SMNVEV (reference sequence). Trimming took off 5 bases at V and 10 bases at J, with 9 bases between the two ends. The CDR3 sequence is 12 residues long. The CDR3 here is CASSTGGSPLHF. CDR3 bases: TGTGCCAGCAGTACGGGGGGGTCACCCCTCCACTTT.

The chain couples TRBV5-6 to TRBJ1-6; 9 bases fit TRBD1. Germline values: CDR1 SGHDT, CDR2 YYEEEE. The ends lost 5 bases at V and 6 bases at J; junction bases unmatched: 6. The length of the CDR3 is 15 residues. CDR3 protein: CASSSGQGFNSPLHF. CDR3 DNA: TGTGCCAGCAGTTCGGGACAGGGATTTAATTCACCCCTCCACTTT.

The rearrangement uses TRBV12-3 or TRBV12-4 and TRBJ1-2, with D hard to call. The CDR3 length is 15 residues. V was clipped by 1 base and J by 4 bases, with 13 bases between them. In DNA form, the CDR3 reads TGTGCCAGCAGTTTAGACCGGTCTGCTGGCTATGGCTACACCTTC. Amino acid sequence: CASSLDRSAGYGYTF.

The chain uses TRBV9 and TRBJ1-1, with D possibly TRBD1 on 6 matching bases. The V and J ends lost 0 bases and 3 bases respectively, with 15 bases between them. CDR3 length: 16 residues. Germline V gives CDR1 SGDLS, CDR2 YYNGEE. CDR3 region: CASSVGLGRQDTEAFF. The CDR3, as DNA: TGTGCCAGCAGCGTAGGATTGGGACGACAGGACACTGAAGCTTTCTTT.

The chain is built from TRBV3-1 and TRBJ2-5; D may be TRBD2 (7 bases). This CDR3 spans 15 amino acids. The germline V and J ends were trimmed by 0 bases and 5 bases, with 13 bases remaining between them. The germline V gene has CDR1 LGHDT and CDR2 YNNKEL (reference sequence). In DNA, the CDR3 is TGTGCCAGCAGCCAAGATCGGGGGAGGGGGGAGACCCAGTACTTC. This encodes CASSQDRGRGETQYF.

CDR3 sequence: CASSLDTAYNEQFF. The CDR3, as DNA: TGTGCCAGCAGCCTGGACACCGCCTACAATGAGCAGTTCTTC. The chain recombines TRBV7-9 with TRBJ2-1; weak D call: TRBD1 (5 bases). From germline, CDR1 is SEHNR and CDR2 FQNEAQ (reference sequence). This CDR3 contains 14 residues. V was clipped by 5 bases and J by 2 bases, with 10 bases between them.

The chain joins TRBV5-1 to TRBJ1-1, with TRBD1 as a possible D gene (5 bases). Germline V gives CDR1 SGHRS, CDR2 YFSETQ. The CDR3 length is 15 residues. The germline V and J ends were trimmed by 2 bases and 0 bases, with 11 bases remaining between them. This CDR3 is CASSFIDSMNTEAFF. As DNA, the CDR3 is TGCGCCAGCAGCTTTATTGACAGCATGAACACTGAAGCTTTCTTT.

The CDR3 region is CASSVDSGGSYNEQFF. The CDR3 DNA follows: TGTGCCAGCAGCGTAGACAGCGGGGGCTCCTACAATGAGCAGTTCTTC. The chain couples TRBV9 to TRBJ2-1, with 8 nucleotides matching TRBD2. The CDR3 runs 16 residues. The trim removed 0 bases at V and 0 bases at J, leaving 2 bases unmatched. CDR1 is SGDLS, CDR2 YYNGEE, per germline.

The genes are TRBV20-1 and TRBJ2-6; D is possibly TRBD2 (5 bases). The germline V gene encodes CDR1 DFQATT and CDR2 SNEGSKA (reference sequence). V was cut by 4 bases and J by 0 bases, with 10 bases left in between. The CDR3 loop spans 15 amino acids. CDR3 residues: CSATNGGSGANVLTF. CDR3 DNA: TGCAGTGCTACAAACGGAGGCTCTGGGGCCAACGTCCTGACTTTC.

The chain employs TRBV5-4 and TRBJ2-6; no firm D call. The germline V and J ends were trimmed by 6 bases and 4 bases, with 11 bases remaining between them. This CDR3 has 14 amino acids. CDR1 and CDR2 (germline): SGHNT, YYREEE (reference sequence). The CDR3 region has the DNA TGTGCCAGCACCTCCGAAGGAGGGGCCAACGTCCTGACTTTC. Protein: CASTSEGGANVLTF.

The CDR3 region is CASTRLRGSSYNEQFF. In DNA form, the CDR3 reads TGTGCCAGCACCCGATTGCGGGGCAGCTCCTACAATGAGCAGTTCTTC. The V gene is TRBV6-2 or TRBV6-3, the J gene TRBJ2-1; D is perhaps TRBD2 (6 bases). The CDR3 covers 16 residues. Trimming shortened V by 7 bases and J by 0 bases, and 16 bases separated the two germline ends. Looked up from germline, CDR1 is MNHEY and CDR2 is SVGEGT.

The genes are TRBV20-1 and TRBJ2-7; tentative D call: TRBD1 (6 bases). CDR3 length equals 17 residues. V shed 0 bases and J shed 4 bases, with 22 bases lying between them. Germline CDR1 and CDR2: DFQATT and SNEGSKA (reference sequence). The CDR3 DNA reads as TGCAGTGCTAGAGATTTCAACCGGGACATCATGGTTTACGAGCAGTACTTC. It specifies CSARDFNRDIMVYEQYF.

V and J are TRBV29-1 and TRBJ2-7; D may be TRBD1 (6 bases). V lost 4 bases and J 2 bases, leaving 9 bases between the germline ends. CDR1 is SQVTM, CDR2 ANQGSEA, per germline. The CDR3 contains 12 residues. The DNA of the CDR3 is TGCAGCGTTGGGGACAACGCCTACGAGCAGTACGTC. Translated: CSVGDNAYEQYV.

The chain couples TRBV6-2 or TRBV6-3 to TRBJ2-1, with 8 nucleotides matching TRBD2. The CDR3 has 17 residues. Germline loops: CDR1 MNHEY, CDR2 SVGEGT. Trimming cost V 5 bases and J 4 bases; bases outside gene matches: 13. For the CDR3, the DNA is TGTGCCAGCAGTAATCTCGGGGTAGCGGGGTCGTACAATGAGCAGTTCTTC. Amino acids: CASSNLGVAGSYNEQFF.

This clonotype appeared once. J is TRBJ2-5 and V is TRBV20-1, with a possible D match to TRBD1 (6 bases). The germline V and J ends were trimmed by 6 bases and 1 base, with 15 bases remaining between them. The CDR3 length is 14 residues. Germline V gene lookup returns CDR1 DFQATT and CDR2 SNEGSKA (reference sequence). The CDR3 region is CSAKPRTVQETQYF. The CDR3 nucleotides read TGCAGTGCAAAACCGAGGACAGTCCAAGAGACCCAGTACTTC.

The chain has TRBV27 and TRBJ1-2; 8 nucleotides agree with TRBD1. CDR1 is MNHEY and CDR2 is SMNVEV in the germline V gene (reference sequence). V lost 2 bases and J lost 8; bases outside the gene matches: 10. The CDR3 has 15 amino acids. The CDR3 DNA follows: TGTGCCAGCAGTTTAATGACAGGGGCGGTAGGGGGCTACACCTTC. Its protein product is CASSLMTGAVGGYTF.

In this sample, this clonotype turned up once. V usage is TRBV19 and J usage is TRBJ2-5; TRBD1 matches 9 bases. This CDR3 spans 14 amino acids. The trim removed 5 bases at V and 6 bases at J, leaving 7 bases unmatched. From germline, CDR1 is LNHDA and CDR2 SQIVND (reference sequence). The DNA of the CDR3 is TGTGCCAGTAGTCTTCCGGGACAGGGTCAGACCCAGTACTTC. The encoded protein is CASSLPGQGQTQYF.

The chain couples TRBV6-5 to TRBJ2-7; D remains unclear. The germline V gene has CDR1 MNHEY and CDR2 SVGAGI. This CDR3 has 14 amino acids. V was pared by 8 bases and J by 0 bases, with 14 bases between. In DNA, the CDR3 is TGTGCCAGCTCCGAGTCCCTGAACTCCTACGAGCAGTACGTC. This gives the protein CASSESLNSYEQYV.

J is TRBJ2-1 and V is TRBV11-2; D is uncertain. CDR3 length: 9 residues. CDR1 is SGHAT and CDR2 is FQNNGV in the germline V gene. V shed 3 bases and J shed 15 bases, with 6 bases lying between them. The CDR3 is CASSFGGFF. The CDR3 DNA reads TGTGCCAGCAGCTTTGGTGGGTTCTTC.

V and J are TRBV6-5 and TRBJ2-7; a weak D match, TRBD2 (6 bases). This CDR3 region has 15 residues. Trimming took off 6 bases at V and 4 bases at J, with 19 bases between the two ends. Germline V lookup: CDR1 MNHEY, CDR2 SVGAGI. In nucleotides, the CDR3 is TGTGCCAGCAGCCCCACCCCTAGCGTACAATACGAGCAGTACGTC. Translation: CASSPTPSVQYEQYV.

This chain uses TRBV3-1 with TRBJ2-3; a possible D gene is TRBD1 (6 bases). CDR3 length: 14 amino acids. The germline V gene encodes CDR1 LGHDT and CDR2 YNNKEL (reference sequence). With 5 bases removed from V and 0 bases from J, the gap between germline ends came to 9 bases. CDR3 nucleotides: TGTGCCAGCAGCAAAGGACAGAGCACAGATACGCAGTATTTT. This encodes CASSKGQSTDTQYF.

This clonotype was observed a few times. This rearrangement joins TRBV14 to TRBJ2-7; TRBD1 matches at 8 bases. CDR1 and CDR2 (germline): SGHDN, FVKESK. Trimming at V came to 4 bases and at J to 7 bases, leaving 12 bases not matched to a gene. This CDR3 comprises 15 residues. In nucleotides, the CDR3 is TGTGCCAGCAGCCTCCGGCCGGGCAGGGGGCAAGAGCAGTACTTC. It yields the protein CASSLRPGRGQEQYF.

The genes are TRBV5-1 and TRBJ2-7; TRBD2 is a possible D gene (5 bases). Deletions cut 7 bases from V and 5 bases from J, with 19 bases between. The germline CDR1 and CDR2 sequences are SGHRS and YFSETQ. CDR3 length: 14 amino acids. The DNA of the CDR3 is TGCGCCAGCTCGCGAGGGAGAGGTGTGAACGAGCAGTACTTC. As protein: CASSRGRGVNEQYF.